These T cell receptor beta chains were read from a single sample in a study of cytomegalovirus exposure and HLA in healthy donors. Using immunoSEQ multiplex PCR, the repertoire was profiled, and TCRdb retains in-frame clones only, with some absent. The sample shows 90,000 to 120,000 clones, around 73% of them seen only once. Sequencing used PBMCs. The receptors shown here come from a man younger than 40 in good health and CMV-seronegative. Each CDR3 is given with its conserved first and last residue. Each record gives: clone size, D gene, J gene, V gene, CDR3 protein, CDR3 DNA. A D gene is named only where the DNA matches it firmly. Some rows mark clone size as missing; the rest say once, few, many or name a class of expanded clone.

clone size: -; D gene: -; J gene: TRBJ1-1; V gene: TRBV6-6; CDR3 protein: CASSLGVGLNTEAFF; CDR3 DNA: TGTGCCAGCAGCCTAGGTGTGGGGCTGAACACTGAAGCTTTCTTT
clone size: once; D gene: TRBD1; J gene: TRBJ1-2; V gene: TRBV11-2; CDR3 protein: CASSRTGNYGYTF; CDR3 DNA: TGTGCCAGCAGTAGGACAGGGAACTATGGCTACACCTTC
clone size: -; D gene: -; J gene: TRBJ2-7; V gene: TRBV29-1; CDR3 protein: CSVEDQGDYEQYF; CDR3 DNA: TGCAGCGTTGAAGATCAGGGTGACTACGAGCAGTACTTC
clone size: -; D gene: -; J gene: TRBJ1-1; V gene: TRBV30; CDR3 protein: CAWRRGGNTEAFF; CDR3 DNA: TGTGCCTGGAGGAGGGGGGGAAACACTGAAGCTTTCTTT
clone size: -; D gene: -; J gene: TRBJ2-3; V gene: TRBV2; CDR3 protein: CASSEPFTDTQYF; CDR3 DNA: TGTGCCAGCAGTGAACCGTTTACAGATACGCAGTATTTT
clone size: -; D gene: -; J gene: TRBJ1-5; V gene: TRBV30; CDR3 protein: CAWRFAGGNQPQHF; CDR3 DNA: TGTGCCTGGAGGTTCGCAGGGGGCAATCAGCCCCAGCATTTT
clone size: -; D gene: -; J gene: TRBJ2-7; V gene: TRBV5-4; CDR3 protein: CASSPAGASSYEQYF; CDR3 DNA: TGTGCCAGCAGCCCTGCGGGGGCTAGCTCCTACGAGCAGTACTTC
clone size: -; D gene: -; J gene: TRBJ1-4; V gene: TRBV5-1; CDR3 protein: CASSLTSQAATNEKLFF; CDR3 DNA: TGCGCCAGCAGTTTAACCTCTCAAGCTGCAACTAATGAAAAACTGTTTTTT
clone size: -; D gene: -; J gene: TRBJ2-3; V gene: TRBV9; CDR3 protein: CASSTGSSTDTQYF; CDR3 DNA: TGTGCCAGCAGCACCGGTTCCTCCACAGATACGCAGTATTTT
clone size: -; D gene: -; J gene: TRBJ2-5; V gene: TRBV10-3; CDR3 protein: CAISGSPTDFKGETQYF; CDR3 DNA: TGTGCCATCAGTGGCTCCCCTACAGATTTCAAGGGGGAGACCCAGTACTTC
clone size: -; D gene: -; J gene: TRBJ2-3; V gene: TRBV7-6; CDR3 protein: CASSSTSRGANTDTQYF; CDR3 DNA: TGTGCCAGCAGCTCCACCTCCCGGGGGGCCAACACAGATACGCAGTATTTT
clone size: -; D gene: -; J gene: TRBJ2-1; V gene: TRBV2; CDR3 protein: CATGEGRGPYNEQFF; CDR3 DNA: TGTGCCACTGGTGAAGGGCGGGGGCCCTACAATGAGCAGTTCTTC
clone size: few; D gene: TRBD1; J gene: TRBJ1-2; V gene: TRBV30; CDR3 protein: CAWTASWGQGGGYTF; CDR3 DNA: TGTGCCTGGACTGCTAGTTGGGGACAGGGGGGTGGCTACACCTTC
clone size: -; D gene: TRBD1; J gene: TRBJ1-6; V gene: TRBV29-1; CDR3 protein: CSAGDRGSPLHF; CDR3 DNA: TGCAGCGCTGGGGACAGGGGTTCACCCCTCCACTTT
clone size: -; D gene: TRBD2; J gene: TRBJ2-7; V gene: TRBV5-1; CDR3 protein: CASSFARLAGGPPYEQYF; CDR3 DNA: TGCGCCAGCAGCTTCGCGCGACTAGCGGGGGGCCCCCCGTACGAGCAGTACTTC
clone size: -; D gene: -; J gene: TRBJ1-1; V gene: TRBV7-8; CDR3 protein: CASSLVHRNTEAFF; CDR3 DNA: TGTGCCAGCAGCTTAGTACACAGGAACACTGAAGCTTTCTTT
clone size: -; D gene: TRBD2; J gene: TRBJ2-3; V gene: TRBV27; CDR3 protein: CASRLAGAVDTQYF; CDR3 DNA: TGTGCCAGCAGGCTAGCGGGAGCGGTAGATACGCAGTATTTT
clone size: -; D gene: TRBD1; J gene: TRBJ2-5; V gene: TRBV5-1; CDR3 protein: CASSRTGTGRFRETQYF; CDR3 DNA: TGCGCCAGCAGCCGCACCGGGACAGGGAGGTTCAGAGAGACCCAGTACTTC
clone size: -; D gene: -; J gene: TRBJ1-5; V gene: TRBV5-4; CDR3 protein: CASSLRGNNQPQHF; CDR3 DNA: TGTGCCAGCAGCTTAAGGGGTAACAATCAGCCCCAGCATTTT
clone size: -; D gene: -; J gene: TRBJ1-1; V gene: TRBV7-9; CDR3 protein: CASSLGGTQNTEAFF; CDR3 DNA: TGTGCCAGCAGCTTAGGGGGGACACAGAACACTGAAGCTTTCTTT
clone size: -; D gene: -; J gene: TRBJ2-7; V gene: TRBV19; CDR3 protein: CASSISVSSYEQYF; CDR3 DNA: TGTGCCAGTAGTATATCGGTAAGCTCCTACGAGCAGTACTTC
clone size: -; D gene: TRBD1; J gene: TRBJ1-2; V gene: TRBV7-9; CDR3 protein: CASSLSGTAANYGYTF; CDR3 DNA: TGTGCCAGCAGCTTATCCGGGACAGCCGCTAACTATGGCTACACCTTC
clone size: once; D gene: -; J gene: TRBJ2-3; V gene: TRBV5-3; CDR3 protein: CARSQGQGGTSRNTQYF; CDR3 DNA: TGTGCCAGAAGCCAAGGACAGGGAGGGACTAGCCGTAATACGCAGTATTTT
clone size: few; D gene: TRBD1; J gene: TRBJ1-6; V gene: TRBV5-1; CDR3 protein: CASSADVQGNGSPLHF; CDR3 DNA: TGCGCCAGCAGCGCTGATGTACAGGGGAATGGCTCACCCCTCCACTTT
clone size: -; D gene: TRBD1; J gene: TRBJ1-1; V gene: TRBV11-1; CDR3 protein: CASSLGDRGGTEAFF; CDR3 DNA: TGTGCCAGCAGCTTAGGGGACAGGGGGGGCACTGAAGCTTTCTTT
clone size: -; D gene: -; J gene: TRBJ2-7; V gene: TRBV5-1; CDR3 protein: CASSLRVGAYEQYF; CDR3 DNA: TGCGCCAGCAGCTTACGGGTGGGGGCTTACGAGCAGTACTTC
clone size: -; D gene: -; J gene: TRBJ2-3; V gene: TRBV4-2; CDR3 protein: CASSQDQDRTDTQYF; CDR3 DNA: TGTGCCAGCAGCCAAGATCAGGATCGCACAGATACGCAGTATTTT
clone size: once; D gene: -; J gene: TRBJ1-5; V gene: TRBV10-3; CDR3 protein: CATRSQGNNQPQHF; CDR3 DNA: TGTGCCACCCGAAGCCAGGGCAACAATCAGCCCCAGCATTTT
clone size: -; D gene: -; J gene: TRBJ2-1; V gene: TRBV13; CDR3 protein: CASSPGADKQFF; CDR3 DNA: TGTGCCAGCAGCCCTGGGGCGGATAAGCAGTTCTTC
clone size: -; D gene: -; J gene: TRBJ2-3; V gene: TRBV29-1; CDR3 protein: CSVVWTYPSTDTQYF; CDR3 DNA: TGCAGCGTTGTCTGGACTTATCCTAGCACAGATACGCAGTATTTT
clone size: few; D gene: TRBD2; J gene: TRBJ2-7; V gene: TRBV5-4; CDR3 protein: CASSLRGGSSYEQYF; CDR3 DNA: TGTGCCAGCAGCCTACGGGGGGGAAGCTCCTACGAGCAGTACTTC
clone size: -; D gene: -; J gene: TRBJ2-3; V gene: TRBV6-1; CDR3 protein: CASSERAGTDTQYF; CDR3 DNA: TGTGCCAGCAGTGAGCGGGCGGGTACAGATACGCAGTATTTT
clone size: -; D gene: -; J gene: TRBJ2-5; V gene: TRBV5-1; CDR3 protein: CASSLSGGGETQYF; CDR3 DNA: TGCGCCAGCAGCTTATCAGGGGGAGGCGAGACCCAGTACTTC
clone size: -; D gene: TRBD1; J gene: TRBJ2-7; V gene: TRBV5-6; CDR3 protein: CASSFRTGSSSYEQYF; CDR3 DNA: TGTGCCAGCAGCTTCCGGACAGGGTCTAGCTCCTACGAGCAGTACTTC
clone size: -; D gene: -; J gene: TRBJ2-2; V gene: TRBV2; CDR3 protein: CASSELGADTGELFF; CDR3 DNA: TGTGCCAGCAGTGAACTGGGGGCGGACACCGGGGAGCTGTTTTTT
clone size: -; D gene: -; J gene: TRBJ1-1; V gene: TRBV19; CDR3 protein: CASSTGLPEAFF; CDR3 DNA: TGTGCCAGTAGTACAGGGTTGCCTGAAGCTTTCTTT
clone size: -; D gene: TRBD2; J gene: TRBJ2-1; V gene: TRBV5-4; CDR3 protein: CASSGTSGGAAYNEQFF; CDR3 DNA: TGTGCCAGCAGCGGGACTAGCGGGGGGGCGGCCTACAATGAGCAGTTCTTC
clone size: -; D gene: TRBD1; J gene: TRBJ2-1; V gene: TRBV5-1; CDR3 protein: CASSAAPTGILGNEQFF; CDR3 DNA: TGCGCCAGCAGCGCCGCACCGACAGGGATTCTGGGCAATGAGCAGTTCTTC
clone size: -; D gene: -; J gene: TRBJ2-7; V gene: TRBV7-2; CDR3 protein: CASSRGQGTYEQYF; CDR3 DNA: TGTGCCAGCAGCAGGGGCCAGGGTACCTACGAGCAGTACTTC
clone size: -; D gene: TRBD1; J gene: TRBJ2-2; V gene: TRBV12-5; CDR3 protein: CASGSGQSAGELFF; CDR3 DNA: TGTGCTAGTGGTTCGGGACAGTCCGCCGGGGAGCTGTTTTTT
clone size: once; D gene: -; J gene: TRBJ1-5; V gene: TRBV28; CDR3 protein: CASSLRGKQPQHF; CDR3 DNA: TGTGCCAGCAGTTTACGGGGAAAACAGCCCCAGCATTTT
clone size: few; D gene: TRBD1; J gene: TRBJ1-4; V gene: TRBV7-9; CDR3 protein: CASSPGQGGEKLFF; CDR3 DNA: TGTGCCAGCAGCCCGGGACAGGGAGGAGAAAAACTGTTTTTT
clone size: -; D gene: -; J gene: TRBJ1-3; V gene: TRBV6-5; CDR3 protein: CASSYGGRSGNTIYF; CDR3 DNA: TGTGCCAGCAGTTACGGCGGCCGATCTGGAAACACCATATATTTT
clone size: -; D gene: TRBD1; J gene: TRBJ1-5; V gene: TRBV27; CDR3 protein: CASREQGANQPQHF; CDR3 DNA: TGTGCCAGCAGAGAACAGGGGGCAAATCAGCCCCAGCATTTT
clone size: -; D gene: -; J gene: TRBJ2-1; V gene: TRBV28; CDR3 protein: CASSSKLLNEQFF; CDR3 DNA: TGTGCCAGCAGTTCCAAACTCCTTAATGAGCAGTTCTTC
clone size: few; D gene: -; J gene: TRBJ1-1; V gene: TRBV16; CDR3 protein: CASSQVENTEAFF; CDR3 DNA: TGTGCCAGCAGCCAGGTAGAAAACACTGAAGCTTTCTTT
clone size: -; D gene: TRBD1; J gene: TRBJ1-5; V gene: TRBV11-2; CDR3 protein: CASSPDRDNQPQHF; CDR3 DNA: TGTGCCAGCAGCCCGGACAGGGACAATCAGCCCCAGCATTTT
clone size: -; D gene: TRBD1; J gene: TRBJ2-1; V gene: TRBV6-1; CDR3 protein: CASSAPSGQGNNEQFF; CDR3 DNA: TGTGCCAGCAGTGCCCCCTCGGGACAGGGGAACAATGAGCAGTTCTTC
clone size: once; D gene: -; J gene: TRBJ2-3; V gene: TRBV2; CDR3 protein: CASSEVEELDGTDTQYF; CDR3 DNA: TGTGCCAGCAGTGAAGTCGAAGAGCTAGACGGCACAGATACGCAGTATTTT
clone size: -; D gene: -; J gene: TRBJ2-3; V gene: TRBV10-1; CDR3 protein: CASSELTATDTQYF; CDR3 DNA: TGCGCCAGCAGTGAGTTAACAGCAACAGATACGCAGTATTTT
clone size: few; D gene: -; J gene: TRBJ2-7; V gene: TRBV19; CDR3 protein: CATKAASSYEQYF; CDR3 DNA: TGTGCCACAAAAGCGGCCAGCTCCTACGAGCAGTACTTC
clone size: -; D gene: -; J gene: TRBJ1-1; V gene: TRBV30; CDR3 protein: CAWSTTGLTEAFF; CDR3 DNA: TGTGCCTGGAGTACGACTGGGTTGACTGAAGCTTTCTTT